The T cell receptor beta chain under discussion was sequenced for a study of Graves' ophthalmopathy and Graves' hyperthyroidism. About the study: Peripheral blood collection took place at initial diagnosis, before any treatment.

Germline CDR1 and CDR2: MRHNA and SNTAGT. The length of the CDR3 is 14 residues. V lost 2 bases and J lost 3; bases outside the gene matches: 3. This clonotype was picked up many times. The antigen remains unidentified. Amplification of TCR beta CDR3 regions used RNA transcripts. An initial RT-PCR round employing HTBI primers preceded a second-round multiplex PCR. TCRdb called the multiplex PCR reads again in MiXCR, with one record for every CDR3 protein. The data hold about 210,000 distinct CDR3 sequences, with 29% observed a single time. Ophthalmopathy was moderately-to-severely active, CAS at least 3, NOSPECS at least 4, lasting under 3 months. Reliance was placed on clinical symptoms, serum thyroxine, TRAb, thyroid ultrasound and orbital computed tomography for diagnosis. General study results and limits: The model's prediction of ophthalmopathy progression had approximately 67% sensitivity and roughly 77% specificity.

The source is a man aged 50 to 60 with Graves' ophthalmopathy. Sequencing was performed on peripheral blood. The chain carries TRBV6-4 and TRBJ2-5, with 7 bases aligning to TRBD1. This CDR3 reads CASSDEGTEETQYF. The CDR3 nucleotides read TGTGCCAGCAGTGACGAAGGGACAGAAGAGACCCAGTACTTC.